This T cell receptor beta chain comes out of a study of blood T cells in healthy people across ages. Overall study results and limits: TCR beta diversity per million T cells fell roughly linearly with age. The unsorted PBMCs prevented any conclusive comparison of naive versus antigen-experienced cells.

The authors isolated at least 6 million PBMCs per sample. Trimming removed 0 bases from V and 7 bases from J; junction bases left unmatched: 7. CDR3 size: 16 residues. Germline CDR1 is LGHNA and CDR2 is YSLEER. Primers used in a second PCR of roughly 7 to 12 cycles were a sample-barcoded 5' primer and a J-beta primer mix. TCRdb re-analysed the 5' RACE reads in MiXCR, keeping a single row per CDR3 protein. The sample consists of roughly 730,000 distinct CDR3 sequences, roughly 50% of them appearing once. This clonotype was observed a few times. Its cognate antigen is unknown. The specimen sequenced was blood. This chain joins TRBV4-3 and TRBJ1-5; 9 nucleotides align to TRBD1. The clonotype originates from a middle-aged man in good health. The CDR3 here is CASSQDNQGQGQPQHF. CDR3 bases: TGCGCCAGCAGCCAAGACAACCAGGGACAGGGCCAGCCCCAGCATTTT.